This TCR beta chain comes out of a study of blood T cell repertoires in COVID-19. In the study overall: T cells, B-cell-depleted T cells, or PBMCs provided the cDNA or gDNA that served as material.

V dropped 7 bases and J dropped 8; count of bases not matched to a gene: 8. The germline V gene has CDR1 SGHKS and CDR2 YYEKEE (reference sequence). CDR3 length: 12 amino acids. Per the authors' pipeline: Reference gene primers were amplified, and this amplification served to estimate nucleated cell counts. Sequenced by immunoSEQ multiplex PCR; TCRdb stores in-frame clones only, minus some. D and trimming were read from the DNA, whereas the V and J calls and clone size are those reported in that table. The sample contains 150,000 to 200,000 clones, 81% of which appear only once. The receptor was derived from a man aged 60 to 75 with active or convalescent COVID-19. This chain uses TRBV5-5 with TRBJ1-2, with 7 bases aligning to TRBD1. Specimen: peripheral blood. The CDR3: CASGITGDGYTF. The CDR3, as DNA: TGTGCCAGCGGCATTACAGGGGACGGCTACACCTTC.